Presented here are 14 T cell receptor beta chains from one specimen sequenced in a study of blood T cell repertoires in COVID-19. Some clones are missing from TCRdb's copy, which holds only in-frame ones; the method was immunoSEQ multiplex PCR. The table shows some 110,000 clones, with roughly 88% occurring only once. The sample consisted of peripheral blood. These receptors were collected from a woman in her 70s with acute or convalescent COVID-19.

This clone is a singleton in its sample. The chain is built from TRBV2 and TRBJ1-2, with D possibly being TRBD1 (5 bases). This CDR3 is 13 amino acids long. Deletions cut 0 bases from V and 7 bases from J, with 9 bases between. Per germline, CDR1 SNHLY and CDR2 FYNNEI. CDR3 residues: CASSEARGSGYTF. CDR3 coding DNA: TGTGCCAGCAGTGAAGCGCGGGGGAGTGGCTACACCTTC. Complete variable domain (other parts from reference TRBV2 and TRBJ1-2): EPEVTQTPSHQVTQMGQEVILRCVPISNHLYFYWYRQILGQKVEFLVSFYNNEISEKSEIFDDQFSVERPDGSNFTLKIRSTKLEDSAMYFCASSEARGSGYTFGSGTRLTVV.

The rearrangement uses TRBV6-5 and TRBJ2-1, with TRBD2 matching over 9 bases. V shed 5 bases, J shed 7 bases, and the junction held 6 bases outside the gene matches. The germline V gene encodes CDR1 MNHEY and CDR2 SVGAGI. The CDR3 covers 14 residues. For the CDR3, the DNA is TGTGCCAGCAGTATGCGGGAGGGCCCTAATGAGCAGTTCTTC. Its protein is CASSMREGPNEQFF.

The chain combines TRBV7-3 with TRBJ2-3; 10 nucleotides line up with TRBD2. The CDR3 loop spans 20 amino acids. With V trimmed by 5 bases and J by 0 bases, 17 bases remained unmatched. Looked up from germline, CDR1 is SGHTA and CDR2 is FQGTGA. CDR3 nucleotides: TGTGCCAGCAGCCCGTCGGGACTAGCGTTGACAAGAGGTAGCACAGATACGCAGTATTTT. Amino acid sequence: CASSPSGLALTRGSTDTQYF.

The V and J genes are TRBV5-1 and TRBJ2-7, with D unclear. V lost 1 base and J lost 0, with 11 bases in between. From germline, CDR1 is SGHRS and CDR2 YFSETQ. The CDR3 has 15 amino acids. CDR3 coding DNA: TGCGCCAGCAGCTTGAACTACCCTTCCTCCTACGAGCAGTACTTC. Its translation is CASSLNYPSSYEQYF.

The J gene is TRBJ1-5, the V gene TRBV6-5; D may be TRBD1 (5 bases). Germline V gene lookup returns CDR1 MNHEY and CDR2 SVGAGI. Trimming stripped 6 bases from V and 7 bases from J, with 19 bases between. This CDR3 has 15 residues. The CDR3 here is CASSRTPQGGQPQHF. The CDR3, as DNA: TGTGCCAGCAGCCGGACCCCCCAGGGAGGACAGCCCCAGCATTTT.

The chain links TRBV2 to TRBJ2-3; D is possibly TRBD1 (6 bases). V lost 3 bases, J lost 3 bases, and 10 bases lay in between. CDR1 and CDR2 (germline): SNHLY, FYNNEI. CDR3 size: 14 residues. The CDR3 protein is CASSDRGRTDTQYF. CDR3 bases: TGTGCCAGCAGTGACAGGGGAAGGACAGATACGCAGTATTTT. Using reference TRBV2 and TRBJ2-3 for the parts outside the CDR3, the full variable domain is EPEVTQTPSHQVTQMGQEVILRCVPISNHLYFYWYRQILGQKVEFLVSFYNNEISEKSEIFDDQFSVERPDGSNFTLKIRSTKLEDSAMYFCASSDRGRTDTQYFGPGTRLTVL.

The V and J genes are TRBV5-1 and TRBJ2-2; TRBD1 might be the D (5 bases). The germline V gene encodes CDR1 SGHRS and CDR2 YFSETQ. Trimming pared 0 bases from V and 3 bases from J, leaving 6 bases between. CDR3 length: 14 residues. The CDR3 DNA follows: TGCGCCAGCAGCTTGGGACAGCACACCGGGGAGCTGTTTTTT. Its protein product is CASSLGQHTGELFF.

In regard to this clone: Other nucleotide sequences from this sample produce the same CDR3. The chain uses TRBV5-8 and TRBJ2-3; TRBD2 matches 7 bases. The CDR3 is 14 amino acids. Germline V gene lookup returns CDR1 SGHTS and CDR2 YDEGEE. V was clipped by 4 bases and J by 4 bases; unmatched bases: 6. In DNA, the CDR3 is TGTGCCAGCAGCCTGGTAGCGGGTGCAGATACGCAGTATTTT. It translates to CASSLVAGADTQYF.

There are a few counts of this clone. This chain connects TRBV6-5 to TRBJ1-2, with 7 bases fitting TRBD1. After removal of 4 bases from V and 7 bases from J, the junction contained 3 bases not matched to a gene. The CDR3 is 12 residues long. Germline V gene data show CDR1 as MNHEY and CDR2 as SVGAGI. CDR3 sequence: CASSSGGFGYTF. The CDR3 nucleotides read TGTGCCAGCAGTTCAGGGGGTTTTGGCTACACCTTC.

This sequence joins TRBV4-2 and TRBJ1-1; the D gene is possibly TRBD1 (5 bases). The CDR3 is made up of 14 amino acids. Germline values: CDR1 LGHNA, CDR2 YNFKEQ. Trimming took 2 bases from V and 5 from J, leaving 12 bases between them. The CDR3 protein is CASSQLRRGTEAFF. DNA for the CDR3: TGTGCCAGCAGCCAATTGAGGCGGGGGACTGAAGCTTTCTTT.

The V gene is TRBV29-1, the J gene TRBJ2-7; weak D call: TRBD2 (6 bases). The germline CDR1 and CDR2 sequences are SQVTM and ANQGSEA. This CDR3 is 14 amino acids long. Trimming cost V 2 bases and J 0 bases, with 11 bases left between them. CDR3 sequence reads: CSVELPGSSYEQYF. The CDR3, as DNA: TGCAGCGTTGAATTACCCGGGAGCTCCTACGAGCAGTACTTC.

This clone was seen a few times. The chain links TRBV7-6 to TRBJ1-4, with a possible D match to TRBD1 (5 bases). Trimming shortened V by 4 bases and J by 4 bases, and 13 bases separated the two germline ends. The CDR3 has 15 amino acids. CDR1 SGHVS and CDR2 FNYEAQ come from the germline V gene. The CDR3 sequence is CASSSSTAVNEKLFF. The DNA of the CDR3 is TGTGCCAGCAGCTCTTCGACAGCTGTTAATGAAAAACTGTTTTTT.

The chain combines TRBV3-1 (or the pseudogene TRBV3-2) with TRBJ1-2; D uncertain. Germline CDR1 reads LGHDT; CDR2 reads YNNKEL (reference sequence). This CDR3 is 13 amino acids long. Trimming stripped 4 bases from V and 8 bases from J, with 14 bases between. The CDR3: CASSPPDGRGYTF. CDR3 coding DNA: TGTGCCAGCAGCCCACCGGATGGGAGGGGCTACACCTTC.

This rearrangement joins TRBV7-7 to TRBJ1-1; D gene uncertain. Trimming stripped 3 bases from V and 2 bases from J, with 7 bases between. Germline CDR1 reads SSHAT; CDR2 reads FNYEAQ (reference sequence). CDR3 length equals 13 residues. CDR3 bases: TGTGCCAGCAGCTTTACTTTCAACACTGAAGCTTTCTTT. As protein: CASSFTFNTEAFF.